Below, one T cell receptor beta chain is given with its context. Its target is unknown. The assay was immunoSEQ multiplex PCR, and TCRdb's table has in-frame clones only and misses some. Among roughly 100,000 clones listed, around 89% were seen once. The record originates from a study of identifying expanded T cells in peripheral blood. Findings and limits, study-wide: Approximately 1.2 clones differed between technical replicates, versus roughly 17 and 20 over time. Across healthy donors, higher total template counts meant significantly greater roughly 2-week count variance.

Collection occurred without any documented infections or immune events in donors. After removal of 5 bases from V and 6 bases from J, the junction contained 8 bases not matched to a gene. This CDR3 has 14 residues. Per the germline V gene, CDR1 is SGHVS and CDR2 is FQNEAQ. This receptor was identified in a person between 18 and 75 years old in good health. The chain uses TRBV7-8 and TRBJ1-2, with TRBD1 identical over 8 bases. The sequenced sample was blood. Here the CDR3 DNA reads TGTGCCAGCAGCCCCAGGGGGCGAGGGGATGGCTACACCTTC. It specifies CASSPRGRGDGYTF.